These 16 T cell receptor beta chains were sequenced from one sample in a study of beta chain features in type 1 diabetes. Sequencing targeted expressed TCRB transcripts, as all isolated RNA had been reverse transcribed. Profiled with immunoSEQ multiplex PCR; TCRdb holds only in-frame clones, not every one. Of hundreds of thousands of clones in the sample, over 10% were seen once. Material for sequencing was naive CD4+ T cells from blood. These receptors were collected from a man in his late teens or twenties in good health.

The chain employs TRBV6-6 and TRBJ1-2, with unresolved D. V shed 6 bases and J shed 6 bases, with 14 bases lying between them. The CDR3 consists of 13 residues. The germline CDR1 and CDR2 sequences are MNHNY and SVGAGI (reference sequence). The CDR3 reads CASSPRDSDGYTF. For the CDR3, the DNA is TGTGCCAGCAGCCCCCGGGATTCTGATGGCTACACCTTC.

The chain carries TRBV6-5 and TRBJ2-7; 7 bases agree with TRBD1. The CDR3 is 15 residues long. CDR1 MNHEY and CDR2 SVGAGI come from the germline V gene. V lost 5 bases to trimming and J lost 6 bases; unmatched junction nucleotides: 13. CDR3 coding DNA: TGTGCCAGCAGTAGGCCGGGACAGTCATTTCGCGAGCAGTACTTC. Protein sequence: CASSRPGQSFREQYF.

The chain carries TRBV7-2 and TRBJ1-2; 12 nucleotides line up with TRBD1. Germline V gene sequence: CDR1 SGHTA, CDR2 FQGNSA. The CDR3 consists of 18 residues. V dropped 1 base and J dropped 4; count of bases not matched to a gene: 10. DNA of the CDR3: TGTGCCAGCAGCTTAGTTCCGGGACAGGGGGCGCTGGGCTATGGCTACACCTTC. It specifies CASSLVPGQGALGYGYTF.

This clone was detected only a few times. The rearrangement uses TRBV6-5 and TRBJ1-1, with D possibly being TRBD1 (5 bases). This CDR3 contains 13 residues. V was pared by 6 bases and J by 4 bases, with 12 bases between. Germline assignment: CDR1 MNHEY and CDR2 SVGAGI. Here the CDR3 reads CASRKVRVTEAFF. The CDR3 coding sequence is TGTGCCAGCAGAAAAGTCAGGGTCACTGAAGCTTTCTTT.

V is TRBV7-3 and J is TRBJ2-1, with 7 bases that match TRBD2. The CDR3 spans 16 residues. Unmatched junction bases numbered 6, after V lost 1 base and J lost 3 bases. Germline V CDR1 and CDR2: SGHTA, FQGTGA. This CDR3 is CASSLSPSGVYNEQFF. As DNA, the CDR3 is TGTGCCAGCAGCTTAAGCCCCAGCGGGGTCTACAATGAGCAGTTCTTC.

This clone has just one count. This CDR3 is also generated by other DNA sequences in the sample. The CDR3 DNA sequence: TGTGCCAGCAGCCAAGATCCAGGGGCTGGAAACACCATATATTTT. It yields the protein CASSQDPGAGNTIYF. J is TRBJ1-3 and V is TRBV4-2; possibly TRBD1 for D (6 bases). The CDR3 contains 15 residues. Germline loops: CDR1 LGHNA, CDR2 YNFKEQ. Trimming removed 0 bases at V and 2 bases at J, with 8 bases between.

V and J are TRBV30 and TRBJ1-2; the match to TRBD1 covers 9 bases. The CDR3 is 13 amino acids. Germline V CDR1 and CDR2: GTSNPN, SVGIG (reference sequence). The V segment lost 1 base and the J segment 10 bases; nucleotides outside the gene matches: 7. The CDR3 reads CAWSARDREAYTF. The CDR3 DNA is TGTGCCTGGAGTGCAAGGGACAGGGAAGCCTACACCTTC.

This CDR3 reads CASSWGDSSTDTQYF. The DNA for the CDR3 is TGCGCCAGCAGCTGGGGGGACAGTAGCACAGATACGCAGTATTTT. The V and J genes are TRBV5-1 and TRBJ2-3, with D maybe TRBD1 (7 bases). This CDR3 is built from 15 residues. Germline V gives CDR1 SGHRS, CDR2 YFSETQ. Trimming removed 3 bases from V and 0 bases from J, with 11 bases in between.

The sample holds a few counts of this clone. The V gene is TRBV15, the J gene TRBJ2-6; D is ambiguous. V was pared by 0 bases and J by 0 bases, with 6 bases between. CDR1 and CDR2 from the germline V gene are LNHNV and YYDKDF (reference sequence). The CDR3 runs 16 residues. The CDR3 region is CATSRDIASGANVLTF. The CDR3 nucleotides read TGTGCCACCAGCAGAGATATAGCCTCTGGGGCCAACGTCCTGACTTTC. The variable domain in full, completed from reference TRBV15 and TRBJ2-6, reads DAMVIQNPRYQVTQFGKPVTLSCSQTLNHNVMYWYQQKSSQAPKLLFHYYDKDFNNEADTPDNFQSRRPNTSFCFLDIRSPGLGDTAMYLCATSRDIASGANVLTFGAGSRLTVL.

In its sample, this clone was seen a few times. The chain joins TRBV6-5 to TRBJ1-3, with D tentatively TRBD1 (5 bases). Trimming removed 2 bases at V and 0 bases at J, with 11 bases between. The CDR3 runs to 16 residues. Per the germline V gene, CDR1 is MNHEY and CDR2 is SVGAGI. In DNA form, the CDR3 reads TGTGCCAGCAGTTACACCCGACAGTTCTCTGGAAACACCATATATTTT. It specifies CASSYTRQFSGNTIYF.

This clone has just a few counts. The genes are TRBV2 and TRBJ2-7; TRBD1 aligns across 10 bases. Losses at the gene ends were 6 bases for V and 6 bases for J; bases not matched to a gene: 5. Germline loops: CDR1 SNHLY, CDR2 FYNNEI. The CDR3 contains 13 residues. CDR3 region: CASRTGGGGEQYF. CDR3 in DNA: TGTGCCAGCAGGACAGGGGGCGGCGGCGAGCAGTACTTC.

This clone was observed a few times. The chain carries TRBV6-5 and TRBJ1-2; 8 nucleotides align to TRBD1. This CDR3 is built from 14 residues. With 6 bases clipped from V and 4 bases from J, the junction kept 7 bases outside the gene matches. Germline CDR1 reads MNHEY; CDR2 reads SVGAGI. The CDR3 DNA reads TGTGCCAGCAGCATCGACAGGGGCGGCTATGGCTACACCTTC. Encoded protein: CASSIDRGGYGYTF.

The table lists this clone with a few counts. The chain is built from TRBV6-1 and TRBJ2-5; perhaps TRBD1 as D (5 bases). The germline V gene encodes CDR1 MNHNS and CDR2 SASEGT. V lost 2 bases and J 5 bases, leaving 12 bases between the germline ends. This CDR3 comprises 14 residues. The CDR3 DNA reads TGTGCCAGCAGTGAACCGACAGCTCTGGAGACCCAGTACTTC. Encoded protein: CASSEPTALETQYF.

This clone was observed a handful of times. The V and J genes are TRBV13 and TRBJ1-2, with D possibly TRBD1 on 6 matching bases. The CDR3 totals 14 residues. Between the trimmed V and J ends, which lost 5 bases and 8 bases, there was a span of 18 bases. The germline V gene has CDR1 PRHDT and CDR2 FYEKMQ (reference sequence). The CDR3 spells CASSAPGHSLGYTF. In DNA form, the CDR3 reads TGTGCCAGCAGCGCCCCGGGACACTCTTTGGGCTACACCTTC. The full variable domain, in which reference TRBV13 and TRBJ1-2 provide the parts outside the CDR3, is AAGVIQSPRHLIKEKRETATLKCYPIPRHDTVYWYQQGPGQDPQFLISFYEKMQSDKGSIPDRFSAQQFSDYHSELNMSSLELGDSALYFCASSAPGHSLGYTFGSGTRLTVV.

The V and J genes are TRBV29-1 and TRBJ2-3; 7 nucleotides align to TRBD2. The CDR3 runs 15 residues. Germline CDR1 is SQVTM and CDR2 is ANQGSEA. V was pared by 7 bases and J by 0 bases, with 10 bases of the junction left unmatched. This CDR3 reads CSAWVPGGSTDTQYF. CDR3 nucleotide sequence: TGCAGCGCTTGGGTGCCGGGGGGAAGCACAGATACGCAGTATTTT.

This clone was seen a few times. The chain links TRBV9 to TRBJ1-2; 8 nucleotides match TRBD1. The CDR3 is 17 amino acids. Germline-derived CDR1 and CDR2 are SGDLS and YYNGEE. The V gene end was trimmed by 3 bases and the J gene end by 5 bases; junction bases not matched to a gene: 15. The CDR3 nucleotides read TGTGCCAGCAGCGGGCCGACAGGGGAAAAGAGGATATATGGCTACACCTTC. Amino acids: CASSGPTGEKRIYGYTF.